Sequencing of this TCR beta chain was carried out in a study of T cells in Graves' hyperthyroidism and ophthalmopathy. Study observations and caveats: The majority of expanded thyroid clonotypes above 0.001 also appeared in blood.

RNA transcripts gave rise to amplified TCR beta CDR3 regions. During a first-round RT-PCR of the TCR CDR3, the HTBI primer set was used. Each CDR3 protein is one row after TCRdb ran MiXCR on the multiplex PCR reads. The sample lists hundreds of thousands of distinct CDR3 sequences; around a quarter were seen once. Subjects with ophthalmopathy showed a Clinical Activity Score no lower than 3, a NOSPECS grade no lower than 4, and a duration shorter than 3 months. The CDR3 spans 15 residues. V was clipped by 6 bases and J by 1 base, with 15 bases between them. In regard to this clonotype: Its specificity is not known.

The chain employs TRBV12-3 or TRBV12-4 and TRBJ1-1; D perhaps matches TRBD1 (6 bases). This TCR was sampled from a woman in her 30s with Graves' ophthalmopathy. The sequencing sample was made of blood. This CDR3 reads CASSLGGRTNTEAFF. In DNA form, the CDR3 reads TGTGCCAGCAGCCTGGGGGGCAGGACGAACACTGAAGCTTTCTTT.